Listed here are 18 T cell receptor beta chains from one sample, sequenced in a study of prognosis after radiotherapy for stage I lung cancer. Amplicons of TCR beta CDR3 were generated from genomic DNA by two-round multiplex PCR. Each TRBV and TRBJ gene had its own primer in the first PCR round. TCRdb re-called the multiplex PCR reads with MiXCR, one entry per CDR3 protein. The data hold fewer than 15,000 distinct CDR3 sequences, with approximately 45% observed a single time. The specimen comprised PBMCs, sampled before or after stereotactic body radiation therapy (not recorded which). The receptors originated from a donor aged 50 or older with non-small cell lung cancer.

This clonotype appeared many times. The CDR3 region has the DNA TGTGCCAGCAGCTTAGAAGGAGACACTGAAGCTTTCTTT. It yields the protein CASSLEGDTEAFF. The J gene is TRBJ1-1, the V gene TRBV7-9; D gene unclear. The CDR3 totals 13 residues. Germline values: CDR1 SEHNR, CDR2 FQNEAQ (reference sequence). Trimming left V 1 base short and J 3 bases short, with 6 bases between.

This clonotype has at least ten counts. This rearrangement joins TRBV6-9 to TRBJ1-1; 10 nucleotides match TRBD1. Germline values: CDR1 MNHGY, CDR2 SVAAGI. CDR3 size: 16 residues. With 3 bases clipped from V and 1 base from J, the junction kept 5 bases outside the gene matches. CDR3 sequence: CASSYGDRGPNTEAFF. The CDR3 DNA is TGTGCCAGCAGTTACGGAGACAGGGGGCCGAACACTGAAGCTTTCTTT.

This clonotype has only a few counts. The J gene is TRBJ2-7, the V gene TRBV5-4; no reliable D call. The ends were cut back, 3 bases at V and 6 bases at J, with 10 bases in the middle. The length of the CDR3 is 12 residues. The germline CDR1 and CDR2 sequences are SGHNT and YYREEE (reference sequence). The CDR3 loop is CASSSPRGEQYF. CDR3 DNA: TGTGCCAGCAGCTCGCCTCGTGGCGAGCAGTACTTC.

By share, this clonotype ranks as medium-sized (0.01 to 0.1%). The chain combines TRBV6-2 or TRBV6-3 with TRBJ2-1; TRBD2 agrees at 9 bases. Germline V gene data show CDR1 as MNHEY and CDR2 as SVGEGT. The junction had 13 bases not matched to a gene; V was cut back by 5 bases and J by 8 bases. The CDR3 spans 16 residues. The CDR3 bases are TGTGCCAGCAGTGAGCCGGGACTAGCAGGAGGGGATGAGCAGTTCTTC. It is translated as CASSEPGLAGGDEQFF.

The rearrangement joins TRBV7-9 to TRBJ1-2, with D possibly matching TRBD1 (5 bases). V was cut by 4 bases and J by 6 bases, with 9 bases left in between. This CDR3 comprises 12 residues. Germline V gives CDR1 SEHNR, CDR2 FQNEAQ (reference sequence). The CDR3 sequence: CASSSGGNGYTF. The CDR3, as DNA: TGTGCCAGCAGCTCCGGGGGGAATGGCTACACCTTC.

As regards this clonotype: The junction departs from germline at one end; a sequencing error may be responsible. The J gene is TRBJ2-2, the V gene TRBV6-1; the match to TRBD1 covers 10 bases. The CDR3 is 17 amino acids. Germline V gene lookup returns CDR1 MNHNS and CDR2 SASEGT. The CDR3 is CASSTSGQGSYTGQLFF. CDR3 nucleotides: TGTGCCAGCAGCACGTCGGGACAGGGGTCGTATACCGGGCAGCTGTTTTTT.

The J gene is TRBJ2-5, the V gene TRBV4-2; tentatively, D is TRBD1 or TRBD2 (6 bases each). The V gene's germline CDR1 is LGHNA and CDR2 YNFKEQ. The CDR3 sequence is 14 residues long. The ends were cut back, 1 base at V and 5 bases at J, with 11 bases in the middle. The CDR3 bases are TGTGCCAGCAGCCAAGGGGGGGCTTGGGAGACCCAGTACTTC. This sequence encodes CASSQGGAWETQYF.

This clonotype was seen ten or more times. This rearrangement joins TRBV28 to TRBJ2-5; D may match TRBD1 or TRBD2 (5 bases each). The CDR3 contains 13 residues. The germline V gene encodes CDR1 MDHEN and CDR2 SYDVKM. Trimming pared 7 bases from V and 3 bases from J, leaving 12 bases between. The CDR3 loop is CASMRGMEETQYF. The DNA for the CDR3 is TGTGCCAGCATGAGGGGAATGGAAGAGACCCAGTACTTC. Full variable domain (rest looked up from reference TRBV28 and TRBJ2-5): DVKVTQSSRYLVKRTGEKVFLECVQDMDHENMFWYRQDPGLGLRLIYFSYDVKMKEKGDIPEGYSVSREKKERFSLILESASTNQTSMYLCASMRGMEETQYFGPGTRLLVL.

Worth noting for this clonotype: A far larger clone is a single base away, which makes a read error likely. The chain joins TRBV6-9 to TRBJ2-5; 8 bases map to TRBD1. V trimming: 2 bases; J trimming: 5 bases; junction bases outside the gene matches: 7. The CDR3 length is 15 residues. Germline-derived CDR1 and CDR2 are MNHGY and SVAAGI. The CDR3 is CASSYLGQAWETQYF. In DNA, the CDR3 is TGTGCCAGCAGTTATCTGGGACAGGCCTGGGAGACCCAGTACTTC.

This chain connects TRBV12-3 or TRBV12-4 to TRBJ2-2; 8 positions agree with TRBD1. This CDR3 has 16 residues. V lost 3 bases to trimming and J lost 8 bases; unmatched junction nucleotides: 11. CDR3 amino acids: CASSFTITGGGGELFF. The CDR3 DNA sequence: TGTGCCAGCAGTTTTACAATTACAGGGGGAGGTGGGGAGCTGTTTTTT.

The rearrangement joins TRBV12-3 or TRBV12-4 to TRBJ2-7, with 7 bases that match TRBD2. The CDR3 runs to 14 residues. J lost 3 bases, V lost 3 bases, and 5 bases had no gene match. The DNA for the CDR3 is TGTGCCAGCAGTTTCGTCCCGGGGGGCTACGAGCAGTACTTC. Encoded protein: CASSFVPGGYEQYF.

The CDR3 nucleotides are TGTGCCAGCAGTTTGTGGGGACAGGGGGTCACTGAAGCTTTCTTT. This gives the protein CASSLWGQGVTEAFF. The chain links TRBV28 to TRBJ1-1, with 11 bases fitting TRBD1. CDR1 is MDHEN, CDR2 SYDVKM, per germline. J lost 4 bases, V lost 3 bases, and 4 bases had no gene match. This CDR3 region has 15 residues.

This clonotype was recorded at least ten times. V and J are TRBV5-1 and TRBJ2-1; 9 bases line up with TRBD2. Losses at the gene ends were 0 bases for V and 9 bases for J; bases not matched to a gene: 7. This CDR3 is 15 amino acids long. Germline CDR1 and CDR2: SGHRS and YFSETQ. The CDR3 nucleotides are TGCGCCAGCAGCTTGGGTCGCGGGAGGGTGGGTGAGCAGTTCTTC. Amino acids: CASSLGRGRVGEQFF.

This clonotype was seen a handful of times. A clone one base away is much larger, so this may be a read error. The CDR3 DNA reads TGTGCCAGCGCGCCTGTCTTCATGGAGACCCAGTACTTC. Translation gives CASAPVFMETQYF. This rearrangement joins TRBV7-7 to TRBJ2-5; D not certain. Per germline, CDR1 SSHAT and CDR2 FNYEAQ (reference sequence). The CDR3 runs 13 residues. V lost 8 bases and J lost 5, with 15 bases in between.

The chain has TRBV27 and TRBJ2-7; 11 positions agree with TRBD2. The CDR3 contains 13 residues. The V segment lost 6 bases and the J segment 7 bases; nucleotides outside the gene matches: 5. Per the germline V gene, CDR1 is MNHEY and CDR2 is SMNVEV (reference sequence). CDR3 nucleotides: TGTGCCAGCAGATTGACTAGCGGGACGGAGCAGTACTTC. This translates into CASRLTSGTEQYF.

This clonotype was detected a few times. The J gene is TRBJ2-5, the V gene TRBV5-6; TRBD2 is a possible D gene (6 bases). The germline CDR1 and CDR2 sequences are SGHDT and YYEEEE. V was trimmed by 2 bases and J by 3 bases, leaving 14 bases between them. CDR3 length equals 15 residues. The CDR3, as DNA: TGTGCCAGCAGCTTACTTAGTTCGGGAGAAGAGACCCAGTACTTC. Its protein product is CASSLLSSGEETQYF. Together with reference TRBV5-6 and TRBJ2-5, the CDR3 gives the full variable domain: DAGVTQSPTHLIKTRGQQVTLRCSPKSGHDTVSWYQQALGQGPQFIFQYYEEEERQRGNFPDRFSGHQFPNYSSELNVNALLLGDSALYLCASSLLSSGEETQYFGPGTRLLVL.

This clonotype was found many times. The CDR3 region has the DNA TGTGCCAGCAGTTCATATGGACAGGGTTATGACAATGAGCAGTTCTTC. This encodes CASSSYGQGYDNEQFF. The chain has TRBV28 and TRBJ2-1; 8 bases map to TRBD1. V shed 4 bases and J 5 bases; nucleotides not matched to a gene: 10. CDR1 and CDR2 (germline): MDHEN, SYDVKM. The CDR3 loop spans 16 amino acids.

This clonotype was found a few times. A much larger clone differs by one base, so this may be a read error. The gene calls are TRBV30 and TRBJ2-1; D gene uncertain. Germline V gene lookup returns CDR1 GTSNPN and CDR2 SVGIG (reference sequence). The CDR3 is 13 residues long. CDR3 loop: CAWGPSGWNEQLF. Written as DNA, the CDR3 is TGTGCCTGGGGACCTAGTGGGTGGAATGAGCAGCTCTTC. The full variable domain, in which reference TRBV30 and TRBJ2-1 provide the parts outside the CDR3, is SQTIHQWPATLVQPVGSPLSLECTVEGTSNPNLYWYRQAAGRGLQLLFYSVGIGQISSEVPQNLSASRPQDRQFILSSKKLLLSDSGFYLCAWGPSGWNEQLFGPGTRLTVL.